The TCR beta chain under discussion was sequenced for a study of patients and donors after allogeneic stem cell transplantation. CDR1 is LGHNA and CDR2 is YNFKEQ in the germline V gene. The CDR3 contains 15 residues. V lost 3 bases, J lost 3 bases, and 14 bases lay in between. TCRdb reprocessed the RT-PCR reads via MiXCR and lists one record per CDR3 protein. Among approximately 21,000 distinct CDR3 sequences listed, roughly 30% were seen once. V is TRBV4-2 and J is TRBJ1-1; perhaps TRBD1 as D (5 bases). The sequenced material came from blood, either unsorted or a sorted T cell fraction (not recorded which). The receptor was isolated from a human donor who was either an allogeneic HSCT recipient or a stem cell or donor lymphocyte infusion donor (not recorded which). It is not recorded whose cells these are; they may come from a transplant donor. The CDR3 loop is CASSHPQGVDTEAFF. CDR3 in DNA: TGTGCCAGCAGCCATCCCCAGGGAGTAGACACTGAAGCTTTCTTT.